This TCR beta chain originates from a study of human T cells and chemical hapten exposure. Findings of the study overall: Counts of TCRs above 1 in 1000 frequency stayed unchanged with DPC sensitization. Significantly more large CDR3 similarity clusters arose among expanded TCRs than among controls.

In its sample, this clonotype was seen many times. The antigen remains undetermined. TCRdb itself ran the RACE reads through MiXCR, one entry per CDR3 protein. The sample records under 75,000 distinct CDR3 sequences, over 6.5% being singletons. The CDR3 has 16 amino acids. J lost 8 bases, V lost 4 bases, and 12 bases had no gene match. Germline assignment: CDR1 SGHNT and CDR2 YYREEE (reference sequence). As to time point: patch test 2, 6 weeks after DPC sensitization. As for treatment: therapeutic diphenylcyclopropenone sensitization with weekly scalp DPC. The chain links TRBV5-4 to TRBJ1-6; 7 bases agree with TRBD1. The sample here was whole blood, taken in connection with sensitization to the hapten diphenylcyclopropenone (DPC). The source of this sequence is a woman between 45 and 65 years old with alopecia areata. Some clones in this sample may be carry-over from other donors' samples. The DNA for the CDR3 is TGTGCCAGCAGCGTAATAGGGGGCGCGGGGGATTCACCCCTCCACTTT. It translates to CASSVIGGAGDSPLHF. Complete variable domain (other parts from reference TRBV5-4 and TRBJ1-6): ETGVTQSPTHLIKTRGQQVTLRCSSQSGHNTVSWYQQALGQGPQFIFQYYREEENGRGNFPPRFSGLQFPNYSSELNVNALELDDSALYLCASSVIGGAGDSPLHFGNGTRLTVT.